Below are 30 T cell receptor beta chains sequenced from a single sample in a study of cytomegalovirus exposure and HLA in healthy donors. The primer mix had 60 Vbeta and 13 Jbeta primers. Assay used: immunoSEQ multiplex PCR; TCRdb lists only in-frame clones, some missing. The sample comprises roughly 62,000 clones, approximately 80% of which are singletons, and more than 3% rests with the top ten. Input material: PBMCs. Source of these receptors: a woman aged 40 to 50 in good health and CMV-seropositive.

The chain couples TRBV11-2 to TRBJ1-1; possibly TRBD1 for D (5 bases). Between the trimmed V and J ends, which lost 3 bases and 7 bases, there was a span of 12 bases. Germline V lookup: CDR1 SGHAT, CDR2 FQNNGV. There are 13 residues in the CDR3. The CDR3 bases are TGTGCCAGCAGCTTTCAGGGTATGATTGAAGCTTTCTTT. As protein: CASSFQGMIEAFF.

The chain joins TRBV30 to TRBJ1-1; 7 positions match TRBD1. In germline, CDR1 is GTSNPN, CDR2 SVGIG (reference sequence). The junction had 6 bases not matched to a gene; V was cut back by 1 base and J by 7 bases. The CDR3 totals 13 residues. The CDR3 DNA reads TGTGCCTGGAGTGAGACAGGGATCTTTGAAGCTTTCTTT. Translating it yields CAWSETGIFEAFF. The variable domain in full, with the rest retrieved from reference TRBV30 and TRBJ1-1, is SQTIHQWPATLVQPVGSPLSLECTVEGTSNPNLYWYRQAAGRGLQLLFYSVGIGQISSEVPQNLSASRPQDRQFILSSKKLLLSDSGFYLCAWSETGIFEAFFGQGTRLTVV.

This clone turned up a few times. This chain uses TRBV9 with TRBJ1-1, with a weak D call TRBD1 (6 bases). Germline V gives CDR1 SGDLS, CDR2 YYNGEE. This CDR3 spans 14 amino acids. Trimming shortened V by 2 bases and J by 4 bases, and 12 bases separated the two germline ends. DNA for the CDR3: TGTGCCAGCAGCGTCCAAACAGGGCTCACTGAAGCTTTCTTT. Its translation: CASSVQTGLTEAFF. The full variable domain, in which reference TRBV9 and TRBJ1-1 provide the parts outside the CDR3, is DSGVTQTPKHLITATGQRVTLRCSPRSGDLSVYWYQQSLDQGLQFLIQYYNGEERAKGNILERFSAQQFPDLHSELNLSSLELGDSALYFCASSVQTGLTEAFFGQGTRLTVV.

CDR3 in DNA: TGTGCCAGCAGCTTTTCGGTGCCAGGAGAGACCCAGTACTTC. Translated, it gives CASSFSVPGETQYF. The rearrangement joins TRBV7-9 to TRBJ2-5; no definite D call. The CDR3 runs to 14 residues. V lost 3 bases and J lost 4, with 12 bases in between. Per the germline V gene, CDR1 is SEHNR and CDR2 is FQNEAQ (reference sequence).

The chain has TRBV5-4 and TRBJ2-2; 9 bases agree with TRBD2. This CDR3 spans 14 amino acids. With 4 bases clipped from V and 4 bases from J, the junction kept 2 bases outside the gene matches. In germline, CDR1 is SGHNT, CDR2 YYREEE (reference sequence). The CDR3 coding sequence is TGTGCCAGCAGCATACTAGCGGGCACCGGGGAGCTGTTTTTT. Residues: CASSILAGTGELFF.

This rearrangement joins TRBV27 to TRBJ1-2, with TRBD1 matching 10 bases. V gave up 5 bases and J gave up 4 bases; unmatched junction bases: 4. Germline loops: CDR1 MNHEY, CDR2 SMNVEV (reference sequence). The CDR3 has 14 amino acids. As DNA, the CDR3 is TGTGCCAGCAGTACGGGACAGGGGCCCTATGGCTACACCTTC. Its protein is CASSTGQGPYGYTF.

The V and J genes are TRBV5-5 and TRBJ2-5; 7 bases line up with TRBD2. The CDR3 length is 14 residues. Losses at the gene ends were 5 bases for V and 1 base for J; bases not matched to a gene: 5. The germline V gene encodes CDR1 SGHKS and CDR2 YYEKEE (reference sequence). CDR3 region: CASSDPGGQETQYF. CDR3 in DNA: TGTGCCAGCAGTGACCCGGGGGGCCAAGAGACCCAGTACTTC.

This chain connects TRBV6-6 to TRBJ1-4, with 8 bases lining up with TRBD1. In germline, CDR1 is MNHNY, CDR2 SVGAGI (reference sequence). The V segment lost 6 bases and the J segment 7 bases; nucleotides outside the gene matches: 7. This CDR3 contains 14 residues. The CDR3, as DNA: TGTGCCAGCAGCCAGGGGGCAGAAAGTGAAAAACTGTTTTTT. Translating gives CASSQGAESEKLFF.

The rearrangement uses TRBV4-3 and TRBJ2-5; D might be TRBD2 (6 bases). The ends were cut back, 0 bases at V and 1 base at J, with 9 bases in the middle. The germline gives CDR1 LGHNA, CDR2 YSLEER. The CDR3 runs to 15 residues. CDR3 DNA sequence: TGCGCCAGCAGCCAAGATGTGACTAGCCAAGAGACCCAGTACTTC. Its protein is CASSQDVTSQETQYF.

The rearrangement joins TRBV30 to TRBJ2-1, with TRBD2 matching 9 bases. Germline V lookup: CDR1 GTSNPN, CDR2 SVGIG (reference sequence). CDR3 length: 20 residues. Trimming took 0 bases from V and 2 from J; bases not matched to a gene: 17. In DNA form, the CDR3 reads TGTGCCTGGAGTGTAGGCGGGGGGGTTTTCGAGGCTTGGACCTACAATGAGCAGTTCTTC. It yields the protein CAWSVGGGVFEAWTYNEQFF.

The gene calls are TRBV5-1 and TRBJ2-3; 13 bases are shared with TRBD2. CDR3 length equals 16 residues. The V segment lost 4 bases and the J segment 5 bases; nucleotides outside the gene matches: 7. CDR1 is SGHRS, CDR2 YFSETQ, per germline. CDR3 protein: CASSADRLAGGDTQYF. In DNA form, the CDR3 reads TGCGCCAGCAGCGCCGACCGACTAGCGGGGGGAGATACGCAGTATTTT.

The J gene is TRBJ2-5, the V gene TRBV5-4, with D perhaps matching TRBD2 (6 bases). The DNA matches TRBJ2-7 better at its end, which makes the J call doubtful. The CDR3 is 13 residues long. Germline CDR1 reads SGHNT; CDR2 reads YYREEE (reference sequence). CDR3 region: CASSLATVHEQYF. The CDR3 DNA sequence: TGTGCCAGCAGCCTAGCGACTGTCCACGAGCAGTACTTC.

This chain uses TRBV4-2 with TRBJ1-1, with D tentatively TRBD1 (6 bases). Germline loops: CDR1 LGHNA, CDR2 YNFKEQ. V was cut by 5 bases and J by 0 bases, with 13 bases left in between. This CDR3 has 15 amino acids. The chain's CDR3 is CASSVHRELNTEAFF. Written as DNA, the CDR3 is TGTGCCAGCAGCGTCCACAGGGAATTGAACACTGAAGCTTTCTTT.

The chain recombines TRBV14 with TRBJ2-1; TRBD2 aligns across 11 bases. Germline V gives CDR1 SGHDN, CDR2 FVKESK. V gave up 5 bases and J gave up 7 bases; unmatched junction bases: 10. The CDR3 contains 16 residues. As DNA, the CDR3 is TGTGCCAGCAGCAAGAGGTCACTAGCGGGGGTAAATGAGCAGTTCTTC. Amino acid sequence: CASSKRSLAGVNEQFF.

The J gene is TRBJ2-4, the V gene TRBV12-5; TRBD1 might be the D (5 bases). Germline loops: CDR1 LGHNT, CDR2 FRNRAP. The CDR3 is 12 amino acids. V lost 1 base to trimming and J lost 9 bases, with 7 bases between them. The CDR3 sequence is CASGLERGIQYF. CDR3 in DNA: TGTGCTAGTGGTTTGGAAAGGGGCATTCAGTACTTC.

This clone was detected only a few times. One end of the junction does not line up with germline, which may come from a read error. This sequence joins TRBV5-4 and TRBJ1-3; D gene unclear. Germline V gene data show CDR1 as SGHNT and CDR2 as YYREEE (reference sequence). The CDR3 has 11 residues. CDR3 region: CASSLGTAGDF. The DNA for the CDR3 is TGTGCCAGCAGCTTGGGGACTGCCGGGGATTTT. Full variable domain (remainder filled in from reference TRBV5-4 and TRBJ1-3): ETGVTQSPTHLIKTRGQQVTLRCSSQSGHNTVSWYQQALGQGPQFIFQYYREEENGRGNFPPRFSGLQFPNYSSELNVNALELDDSALYLCASSLGTAGDFGEGSWLTVV.

This chain joins TRBV4-1 and TRBJ2-5, with 9 bases lining up with TRBD2. The CDR3 has 16 amino acids. The V gene's germline CDR1 is MGHRA and CDR2 YSYEKL. V was pared by 0 bases and J by 7 bases, with 9 bases of the junction left unmatched. In nucleotides, the CDR3 is TGCGCCAGCAGCCAAGATCGGTTGGCGGGGGGGTGGACCCAGTACTTC. It codes for CASSQDRLAGGWTQYF.

The chain employs TRBV5-4 and TRBJ2-7; D may be TRBD2 (5 bases). CDR1 SGHNT and CDR2 YYREEE come from the germline V gene (reference sequence). The CDR3 consists of 14 residues. V was trimmed by 2 bases and J by 7 bases, leaving 16 bases between them. CDR3 sequence (DNA): TGTGCCAGCAGCTTAAGGATTGAGCCGGGGGAGCAGTACTTC. Protein sequence: CASSLRIEPGEQYF.

The gene calls are TRBV29-1 and TRBJ2-7, with D maybe TRBD1 (5 bases). The CDR3 sequence is 11 residues long. Per germline, CDR1 SQVTM and CDR2 ANQGSEA. The V end was cut by 7 bases, the J end by 9 bases, with 16 bases between. The CDR3 loop is CSARWQGGQYF. The CDR3 DNA reads TGCAGCGCCCGTTGGCAGGGTGGGCAGTACTTC.

The J gene is TRBJ2-7, the V gene TRBV5-4, with a weak D call TRBD2 (5 bases). This CDR3 comprises 14 residues. The V end was cut by 1 base, the J end by 3 bases, with 11 bases between. The germline V gene has CDR1 SGHNT and CDR2 YYREEE (reference sequence). The CDR3 sequence is CASSLSPGSYEQYF. In nucleotides, the CDR3 is TGTGCCAGCAGCTTGAGCCCGGGGAGCTACGAGCAGTACTTC.

The chain is built from TRBV5-1 and TRBJ2-3; TRBD2 is a possible D gene (5 bases). From germline, CDR1 is SGHRS and CDR2 YFSETQ. The length of the CDR3 is 13 residues. With 0 bases removed from V and 5 bases from J, the gap between germline ends came to 7 bases. In DNA, the CDR3 is TGCGCCAGCAGCTTGGAAGAGGGAGATACGCAGTATTTT. Its translation: CASSLEEGDTQYF.

This chain uses TRBV5-1 with TRBJ1-2, with 9 bases identical to TRBD1. The CDR3 totals 16 residues. Germline CDR1 reads SGHRS; CDR2 reads YFSETQ. Losses at the gene ends were 4 bases for V and 6 bases for J; bases not matched to a gene: 13. The CDR3 here is CASSPSEQQGAHGYTF. The CDR3 nucleotides are TGCGCCAGCAGCCCGTCAGAGCAACAGGGGGCGCATGGCTACACCTTC.

This chain joins TRBV4-2 and TRBJ2-5; the match to TRBD2 covers 13 bases. The junction had 9 bases not matched to a gene; V was cut back by 0 bases and J by 5 bases. CDR1 is LGHNA and CDR2 is YNFKEQ in the germline V gene. This CDR3 is built from 18 residues. For the CDR3, the DNA is TGTGCCAGCAGCCAAGATCCAACTAGCGGGGGGGCCAGGGAGACCCAGTACTTC. This gives the protein CASSQDPTSGGARETQYF.

This chain uses TRBV9 with TRBJ1-1, with D unresolved. Between the trimmed V and J ends, which lost 0 bases and 5 bases, there was a span of 11 bases. The CDR3 consists of 14 residues. Looked up from germline, CDR1 is SGDLS and CDR2 is YYNGEE. DNA of the CDR3: TGTGCCAGCAGCGTAGAAGCCGGGAGAACTGAAGCTTTCTTT. Translating gives CASSVEAGRTEAFF. Using reference TRBV9 and TRBJ1-1 for the parts outside the CDR3, the full variable domain is DSGVTQTPKHLITATGQRVTLRCSPRSGDLSVYWYQQSLDQGLQFLIQYYNGEERAKGNILERFSAQQFPDLHSELNLSSLELGDSALYFCASSVEAGRTEAFFGQGTRLTVV.

V is TRBV13 and J is TRBJ2-7; 7 bases map to TRBD2. Germline V gene data show CDR1 as PRHDT and CDR2 as FYEKMQ (reference sequence). CDR3 size: 11 residues. V lost 4 bases and J lost 6; bases outside the gene matches: 0. CDR3 in DNA: TGTGCCAGCAGCTGGGGGGGCGAGCAGTACTTC. This encodes CASSWGGEQYF.

The chain carries TRBV18 and TRBJ2-4; 8 nucleotides agree with TRBD2. The length of the CDR3 is 15 residues. V shed 3 bases, J shed 8 bases, and the junction held 9 bases outside the gene matches. In germline, CDR1 is KGHSH, CDR2 LQKENI. The CDR3 protein is CASSPAGGQLDIQYF. The CDR3 region has the DNA TGTGCCAGCTCACCCGCGGGAGGACAATTGGACATTCAGTACTTC.

This chain links TRBV29-1 with TRBJ1-2; tentative D call: TRBD1 (6 bases). Germline lookup yields CDR1 SQVTM and CDR2 ANQGSEA. The length of the CDR3 is 12 residues. The V gene lost 6 bases and the J gene lost 1 base, with 9 bases spanning the gap. The CDR3 nucleotides are TGCAGCGTGGGGACACATAACTATGGCTACACCTTC. Its protein is CSVGTHNYGYTF.

On this clone itself: Mismatch with germline at one junction end may stem from a read error. The J gene is TRBJ2-5, the V gene TRBV2; D possibly uses TRBD1 or TRBD2 (5 bases each). CDR1 and CDR2 from the germline V gene are SNHLY and FYNNEI. The CDR3 runs 16 residues. This CDR3 reads CASSKADTLYQETQYF. The CDR3 DNA reads TGTGCCAGCAGTAAAGCGGACACTCTGTACCAAGAGACCCAGTACTTC.

The chain combines TRBV30 with TRBJ1-6, with D perhaps matching TRBD1 (5 bases). The CDR3 sequence is 13 residues long. The germline CDR1 and CDR2 sequences are GTSNPN and SVGIG (reference sequence). V lost 4 bases to trimming and J lost 7 bases, with 11 bases between them. Here the CDR3 DNA reads TGTGCCTGGACCACCTCAGGGAATTCACCCCTCCACTTT. As protein: CAWTTSGNSPLHF. The full variable domain, completed using reference TRBV30 and TRBJ1-6, is SQTIHQWPATLVQPVGSPLSLECTVEGTSNPNLYWYRQAAGRGLQLLFYSVGIGQISSEVPQNLSASRPQDRQFILSSKKLLLSDSGFYLCAWTTSGNSPLHFGNGTRLTVT.

This chain uses TRBV19 with TRBJ1-6, with D possibly matching TRBD1 (5 bases). Trimming pared 5 bases from V and 12 bases from J, leaving 23 bases between. CDR1 is LNHDA, CDR2 SQIVND, per germline (reference sequence). The CDR3 runs to 16 residues. The CDR3 is CASSLGEGLTPLPLHF. CDR3 coding DNA: TGTGCCAGTAGTTTGGGGGAGGGGTTAACCCCCCTACCCCTCCACTTT.